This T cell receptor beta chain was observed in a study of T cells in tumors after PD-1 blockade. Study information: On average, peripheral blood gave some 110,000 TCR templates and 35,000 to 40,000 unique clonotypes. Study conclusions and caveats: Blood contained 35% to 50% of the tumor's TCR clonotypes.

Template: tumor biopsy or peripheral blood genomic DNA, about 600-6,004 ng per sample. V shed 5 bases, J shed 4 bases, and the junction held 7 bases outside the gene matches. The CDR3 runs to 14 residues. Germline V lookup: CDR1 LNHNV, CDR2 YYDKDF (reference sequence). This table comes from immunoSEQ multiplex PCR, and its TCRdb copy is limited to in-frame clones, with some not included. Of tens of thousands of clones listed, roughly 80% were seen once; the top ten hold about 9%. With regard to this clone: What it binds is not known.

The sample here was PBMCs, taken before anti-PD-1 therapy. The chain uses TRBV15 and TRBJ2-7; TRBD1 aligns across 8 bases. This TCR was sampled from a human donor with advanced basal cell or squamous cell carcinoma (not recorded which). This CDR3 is CATSRDRRGYEQYF. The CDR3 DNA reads TGTGCCACCAGCCGGGACAGGAGGGGTTACGAGCAGTACTTC.